Detailed here is one T cell receptor beta chain. Trimming took 3 bases from V and 5 from J; bases not matched to a gene: 11. Per the germline V gene, CDR1 is SGDLS and CDR2 is YYNGEE. The CDR3 has 15 amino acids. Per the authors' pipeline: Reference gene primer amplification yielded estimated nucleated cell counts. Clones were sequenced by immunoSEQ multiplex PCR, and TCRdb holds only the in-frame ones, with some missing. V, J and clone size are those of that table, while D and trimming were read from the DNA. The sample shows around 240,000 clones, approximately 91% of them seen only once. The data were obtained in a study of blood T cell repertoires in COVID-19. Across the study: The samples span acute and convalescent COVID-19 from the United States, Italy and Spain. Sources were T cells, B-cell-depleted T cells, or PBMCs; the material itself was cDNA or gDNA.

Cohort assignment relied on participant-reported clinical history. The sequence was obtained from a human donor in a cohort exposed to, infected with or recovered from COVID-19 (not recorded which). The donor label of this sample is uncertain. Material for sequencing was PBMCs or T cells enriched from blood (not recorded which). This chain uses TRBV9 with TRBJ2-7; 7 nucleotides align to TRBD2. The CDR3 sequence is CASSGPGGWDHEQYF. CDR3 coding DNA: TGTGCCAGCAGCGGACCCGGGGGGTGGGACCACGAGCAGTACTTC.